Listed below are T cell receptor beta chains from one sample, sequenced in a study of blood T cell repertoires in COVID-19. Profiled with immunoSEQ multiplex PCR; TCRdb holds only in-frame clones, not every one. Here the sample spans roughly 330,000 clones, more than 70% being singletons. Sequenced input: PBMCs or T cells enriched from blood (not recorded which). The receptors derive from a woman younger than 45 who had recovered from COVID-19. Each CDR3 is given with its conserved first and last residue. Fields, in order: V gene, D gene, clone size, J gene, CDR3 DNA, CDR3 protein. D genes are given only for firm matches. Clone size, where shown, is once, few, many, or a class for clones that have expanded.

v_call: TRBV7-2; d_call: NA; clone_size: NA; j_call: TRBJ2-2; cdr3_nt: TGTGCCAGCAGCTTATGGAGGCCGAACACCGGGGAGCTGTTTTTT; cdr3_aa: CASSLWRPNTGELFF
v_call: TRBV5-6; d_call: NA; clone_size: NA; j_call: TRBJ2-1; cdr3_nt: TGTGCCAGCAGCTTAGGAGGGACGCTCAATGAGCAGTTCTTC; cdr3_aa: CASSLGGTLNEQFF
v_call: TRBV5-5; d_call: TRBD1; clone_size: NA; j_call: TRBJ1-3; cdr3_nt: TGTGCCAGCAGCTTTCCGGGACAGGGAAACAGAGGAGGAAACACCATATATTTT; cdr3_aa: CASSFPGQGNRGGNTIYF
v_call: TRBV6-5; d_call: NA; clone_size: NA; j_call: TRBJ2-2; cdr3_nt: TGTGCCAGCACCCCACACAGGGATCCCGGGGAGCTGTTTTTT; cdr3_aa: CASTPHRDPGELFF
v_call: TRBV5-5; d_call: TRBD1; clone_size: NA; j_call: TRBJ1-4; cdr3_nt: TGTGCCAGCAGCTTTGACAGGGGAAGTGAAAAACTGTTTTTT; cdr3_aa: CASSFDRGSEKLFF
v_call: TRBV15; d_call: NA; clone_size: NA; j_call: TRBJ2-2; cdr3_nt: TGTGCCACCAGCAGAGTCCAGGGGCGTAACACCGGGGAGCTGTTTTTT; cdr3_aa: CATSRVQGRNTGELFF
v_call: TRBV7-8; d_call: NA; clone_size: once; j_call: TRBJ2-3; cdr3_nt: TGTGCCAGCAGCTTAGTTCAGGGTCTGAAGACGCAGTATTTT; cdr3_aa: CASSLVQGLKTQYF
v_call: TRBV7-9; d_call: NA; clone_size: NA; j_call: TRBJ1-6; cdr3_nt: TGTGCCAGCAGCTTTAAGGGGAACTATAATTCACCCCTCCACTTT; cdr3_aa: CASSFKGNYNSPLHF
v_call: TRBV6-6; d_call: TRBD1; clone_size: NA; j_call: TRBJ1-3; cdr3_nt: TGTGCCAGCAGCTACCCAGGGGGCGAGCGAGGCAACACCATATATTTT; cdr3_aa: CASSYPGGERGNTIYF
v_call: TRBV19; d_call: NA; clone_size: NA; j_call: TRBJ2-2; cdr3_nt: TGTGCCAGTAGTATAGGCCCTAAAAACACCGGGGAGCTGTTTTTT; cdr3_aa: CASSIGPKNTGELFF
v_call: TRBV25-1; d_call: TRBD1; clone_size: NA; j_call: TRBJ1-2; cdr3_nt: TGTGCCAGCAACCTCGGACAGGGAAGTTCAGGCTACACCTTC; cdr3_aa: CASNLGQGSSGYTF
v_call: TRBV7-9; d_call: NA; clone_size: NA; j_call: TRBJ1-4; cdr3_nt: TGTGCCAGCAGCCCACTCCTAGGGGTAGGGACTAATGAAAAACTGTTTTTT; cdr3_aa: CASSPLLGVGTNEKLFF
v_call: TRBV5-6; d_call: TRBD2; clone_size: NA; j_call: TRBJ2-7; cdr3_nt: TGTGCCAGCAGCTGGGGACTAGATAGGGGAAGCGAGCAGTACTTC; cdr3_aa: CASSWGLDRGSEQYF
v_call: TRBV7-9; d_call: TRBD1; clone_size: NA; j_call: TRBJ1-5; cdr3_nt: TGTGCCAGCAGCGAAAAACATACTGGGACAGCCTATAGCAATCAGCCCCAGCATTTT; cdr3_aa: CASSEKHTGTAYSNQPQHF
v_call: TRBV9; d_call: TRBD2; clone_size: NA; j_call: TRBJ2-3; cdr3_nt: TGTGCCAGCAGCGTAGCAGCGGGGCGCCCCGGCACAGATACGCAGTATTTT; cdr3_aa: CASSVAAGRPGTDTQYF
v_call: TRBV5-5; d_call: NA; clone_size: NA; j_call: TRBJ1-6; cdr3_nt: TGTGCCAGCAGTCCGGACAGCTACTACGATTCACCCCTCCACTTT; cdr3_aa: CASSPDSYYDSPLHF
v_call: TRBV7-9; d_call: NA; clone_size: NA; j_call: TRBJ1-1; cdr3_nt: TGTGCCAGCAGCTTAGAAAGCCTCCGGAACACTGAAGCTTTCTTT; cdr3_aa: CASSLESLRNTEAFF
v_call: TRBV6-5; d_call: NA; clone_size: NA; j_call: TRBJ1-1; cdr3_nt: TGTGCCAGTTTGAGGGGGTCGGGGACTGAAGCTTTCTTT; cdr3_aa: CASLRGSGTEAFF
v_call: TRBV7-2; d_call: TRBD1; clone_size: once; j_call: TRBJ2-7; cdr3_nt: TGTGCCAGCAGCTATCGGACAGGGTACGAGCAGTACTTC; cdr3_aa: CASSYRTGYEQYF
v_call: TRBV7-8; d_call: TRBD1; clone_size: NA; j_call: TRBJ1-1; cdr3_nt: TGTGCCAGCAGCGTGACAGGGACTGGCACTGAAGCTTTCTTT; cdr3_aa: CASSVTGTGTEAFF
v_call: TRBV5-1; d_call: NA; clone_size: NA; j_call: TRBJ2-7; cdr3_nt: TGCGCCAGCAGCTTGGGACACGGCTACTCCTACGAGCAGTACTTC; cdr3_aa: CASSLGHGYSYEQYF
v_call: TRBV5-1; d_call: TRBD1; clone_size: NA; j_call: TRBJ1-6; cdr3_nt: TGCGCCAGCAGCGCCCCCGGGACAGGGGGGAAGAATTCACCCCTCCACTTT; cdr3_aa: CASSAPGTGGKNSPLHF